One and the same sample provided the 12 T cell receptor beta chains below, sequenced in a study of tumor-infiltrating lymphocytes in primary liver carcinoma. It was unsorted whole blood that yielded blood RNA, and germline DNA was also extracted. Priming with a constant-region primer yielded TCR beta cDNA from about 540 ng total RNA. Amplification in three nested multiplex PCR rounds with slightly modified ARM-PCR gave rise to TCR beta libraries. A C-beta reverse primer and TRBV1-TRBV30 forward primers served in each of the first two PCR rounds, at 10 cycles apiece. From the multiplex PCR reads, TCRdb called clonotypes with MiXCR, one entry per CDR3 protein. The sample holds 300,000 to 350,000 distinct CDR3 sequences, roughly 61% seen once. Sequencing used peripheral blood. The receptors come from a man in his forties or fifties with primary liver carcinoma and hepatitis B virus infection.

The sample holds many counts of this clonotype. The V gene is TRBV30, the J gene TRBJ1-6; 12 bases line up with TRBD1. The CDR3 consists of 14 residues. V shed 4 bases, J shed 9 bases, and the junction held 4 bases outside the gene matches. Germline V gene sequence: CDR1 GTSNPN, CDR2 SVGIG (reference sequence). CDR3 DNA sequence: TGTGCCTGGAACGTGGGACAGGGGGCTTCACCCCTCCACTTT. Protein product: CAWNVGQGASPLHF.

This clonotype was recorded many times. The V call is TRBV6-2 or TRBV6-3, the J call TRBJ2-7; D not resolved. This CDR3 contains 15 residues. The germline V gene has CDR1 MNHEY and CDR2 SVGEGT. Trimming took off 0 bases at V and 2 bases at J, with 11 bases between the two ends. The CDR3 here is CASSYSGLDAYEQYF. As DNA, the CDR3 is TGTGCCAGCAGTTACTCAGGCCTAGACGCCTACGAGCAGTACTTC.

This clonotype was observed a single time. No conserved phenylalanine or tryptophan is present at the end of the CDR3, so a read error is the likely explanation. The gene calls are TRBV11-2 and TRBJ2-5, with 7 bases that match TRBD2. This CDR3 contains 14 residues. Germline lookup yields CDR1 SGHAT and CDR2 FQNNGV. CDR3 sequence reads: CASSSQGGQETQYL. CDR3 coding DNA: TGTGCCAGTAGCTCCCAGGGAGGGCAAGAGACCCAGTACTTA.

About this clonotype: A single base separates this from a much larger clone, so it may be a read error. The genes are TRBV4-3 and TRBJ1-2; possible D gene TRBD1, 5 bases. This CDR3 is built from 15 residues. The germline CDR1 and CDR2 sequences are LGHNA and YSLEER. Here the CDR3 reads CASNQDHGGNYGYTF. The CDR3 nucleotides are TGCGCCAGCAACCAAGATCACGGGGGTAACTATGGCTACACCTTC.

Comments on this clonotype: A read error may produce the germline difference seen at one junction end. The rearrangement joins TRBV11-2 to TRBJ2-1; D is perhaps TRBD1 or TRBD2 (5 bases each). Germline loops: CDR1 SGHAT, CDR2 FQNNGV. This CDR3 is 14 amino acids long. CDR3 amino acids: CASSYGTDNNEQFF. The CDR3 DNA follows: TGTGCCAGTAGCTACGGGACGGACAACAATGAGCAGTTCTTC.

CDR3 nucleotide sequence: TGTGCCAGCAGCCAACTCGGGACAACTAATGAAAAACTGTTTTTT. Amino acids: CASSQLGTTNEKLFF. This chain links TRBV12-3 or TRBV12-4 with TRBJ1-4; D unresolved. The CDR3 sequence is 15 residues long. Trimming cost V 6 bases and J 0 bases, with 11 bases left between them.

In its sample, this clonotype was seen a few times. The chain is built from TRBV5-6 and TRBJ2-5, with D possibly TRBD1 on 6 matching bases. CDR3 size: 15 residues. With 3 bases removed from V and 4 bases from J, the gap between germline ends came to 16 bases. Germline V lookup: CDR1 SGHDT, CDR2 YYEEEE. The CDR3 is CASSWDTGIGETQYF. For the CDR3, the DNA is TGTGCCAGCAGCTGGGATACAGGGATAGGAGAGACCCAGTACTTC.

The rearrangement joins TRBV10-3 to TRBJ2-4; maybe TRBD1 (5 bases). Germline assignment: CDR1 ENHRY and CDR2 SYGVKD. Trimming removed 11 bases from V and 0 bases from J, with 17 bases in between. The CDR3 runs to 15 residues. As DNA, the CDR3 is TGTGCCCCCTGTGACCAGGGAAAAGCCAAAAACATTCAGTACTTC. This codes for CAPCDQGKAKNIQYF.

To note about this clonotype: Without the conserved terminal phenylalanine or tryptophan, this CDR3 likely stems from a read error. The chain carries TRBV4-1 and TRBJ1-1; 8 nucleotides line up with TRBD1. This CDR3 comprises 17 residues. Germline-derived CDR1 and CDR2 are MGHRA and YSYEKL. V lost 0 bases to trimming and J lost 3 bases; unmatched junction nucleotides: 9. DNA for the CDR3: TGCGCCAGCAGCCAAGATAGTCAGGGGGCGCACGACACTGAAGCTTTCTCT. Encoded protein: CASSQDSQGAHDTEAFS.

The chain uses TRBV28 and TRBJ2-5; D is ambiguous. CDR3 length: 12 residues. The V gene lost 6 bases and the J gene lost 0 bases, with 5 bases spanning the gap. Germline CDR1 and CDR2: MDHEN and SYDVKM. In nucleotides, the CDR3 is TGTGCCAGCAGCAGGTACCAAGAGACCCAGTACTTC. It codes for CASSRYQETQYF.

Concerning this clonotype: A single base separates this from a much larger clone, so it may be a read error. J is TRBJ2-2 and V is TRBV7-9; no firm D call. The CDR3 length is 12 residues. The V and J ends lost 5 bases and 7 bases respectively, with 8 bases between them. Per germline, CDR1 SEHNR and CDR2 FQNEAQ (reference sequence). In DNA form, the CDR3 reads TGTGCCAGCAGCCCTATTATCGGGGAGCTGTTTTTT. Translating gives CASSPIIGELFF.

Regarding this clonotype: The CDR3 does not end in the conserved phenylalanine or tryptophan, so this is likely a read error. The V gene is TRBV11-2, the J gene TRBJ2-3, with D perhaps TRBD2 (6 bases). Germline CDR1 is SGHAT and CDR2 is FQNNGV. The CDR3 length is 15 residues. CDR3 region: CDSRPLARGTDTQYL. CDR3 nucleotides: TGTGACAGCAGGCCTCTAGCGCGAGGTACGGACACGCAGTATCTT.